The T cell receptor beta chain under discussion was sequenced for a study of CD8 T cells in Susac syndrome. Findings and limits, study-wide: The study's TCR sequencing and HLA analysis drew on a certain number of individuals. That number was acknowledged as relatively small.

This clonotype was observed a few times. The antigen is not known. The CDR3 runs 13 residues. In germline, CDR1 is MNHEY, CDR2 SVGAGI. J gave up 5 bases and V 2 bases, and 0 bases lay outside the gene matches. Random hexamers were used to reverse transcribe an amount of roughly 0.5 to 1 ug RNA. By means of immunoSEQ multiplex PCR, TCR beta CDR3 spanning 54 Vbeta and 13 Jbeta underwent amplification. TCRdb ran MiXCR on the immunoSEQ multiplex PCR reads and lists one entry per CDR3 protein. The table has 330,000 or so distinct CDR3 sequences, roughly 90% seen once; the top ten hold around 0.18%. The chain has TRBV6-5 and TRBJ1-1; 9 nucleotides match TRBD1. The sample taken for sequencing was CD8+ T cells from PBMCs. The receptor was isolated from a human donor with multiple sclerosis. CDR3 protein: CASSYGQGTEAFF. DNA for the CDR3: TGTGCCAGCAGTTACGGACAGGGGACTGAAGCTTTCTTT.